The next 29 T cell receptor beta chains were all read from a single sample in a study of T cell repertoires in cytomegalovirus infection. Their antigens are not known. TCRdb redid the calling of the reads with MiXCR, one entry per CDR3 protein. The data show about 920,000 distinct CDR3 sequences, about a third seen once. Sequences were derived from cultured CD8+ T cells from PBMCs, sampled from culture after CMV antigen stimulation. These TCRs come from a human donor in good health (CMV status not recorded). Some clones in this sample may be carry-over from other donors' samples.

The sample holds a few counts of this clonotype. The V and J genes are TRBV29-1 and TRBJ2-7; D not resolved. V shed 4 bases and J shed 0 bases, with 13 bases lying between them. The CDR3 runs to 14 residues. The germline V gene encodes CDR1 SQVTM and CDR2 ANQGSEA. In nucleotides, the CDR3 is TGCAGCGTTGTAGAGACAAGGAGCTCCTACGAGCAGTACTTC. Encoded protein: CSVVETRSSYEQYF.

This chain joins TRBV9 and TRBJ2-3; 11 positions agree with TRBD2. The CDR3 is made up of 16 amino acids. CDR1 SGDLS and CDR2 YYNGEE come from the germline V gene. V was clipped by 3 bases and J by 2 bases; unmatched bases: 5. The chain's CDR3 is CASSDGTSGLTDTQYF. The CDR3 DNA reads TGTGCCAGCAGCGACGGGACTAGCGGTCTCACAGATACGCAGTATTTT.

In regard to this clonotype: A much larger clone is a single base away; this may be a read error. V and J are TRBV12-3 or TRBV12-4 and TRBJ2-7, with D hard to call. This CDR3 is 11 amino acids long. This chain's CDR3 is CAGSSRYEQYF. The CDR3 nucleotides read TGTGCCGGCAGTTCCCGGTACGAGCAGTACTTC.

The rearrangement links TRBV24-1 to TRBJ2-3, with a weak D call TRBD2 (7 bases). The CDR3 runs to 14 residues. The ends were cut back, 6 bases at V and 2 bases at J, with 11 bases in the middle. Germline loops: CDR1 KGHDR, CDR2 SFDVKD. The CDR3 is CATSRGALTDTQYF. DNA of the CDR3: TGTGCCACCAGTCGGGGGGCCCTCACAGATACGCAGTATTTT.

This clonotype occurred many times. The rearrangement joins TRBV12-5 to TRBJ2-7; either TRBD1 or TRBD2 may fit D (5 bases each). V lost 1 base, J lost 10 bases, and 8 bases lay in between. The V gene's germline CDR1 is LGHNT and CDR2 FRNRAP. This CDR3 is built from 11 residues. The CDR3, as DNA: TGTGCTAGTGGTTTGGGGGACGGTCAGTACTTC. Encoded protein: CASGLGDGQYF.

This clonotype was detected a few times. The rearrangement links TRBV6-2 or TRBV6-3 to TRBJ2-3; D not resolved. CDR1 is MNHEY and CDR2 is SVGEGT in the germline V gene. The CDR3 sequence is 13 residues long. V was trimmed by 6 bases and J by 4 bases, leaving 11 bases between them. CDR3 sequence: CASSLLYADTQYF. Written as DNA, the CDR3 is TGTGCCAGCAGCCTCCTATATGCAGATACGCAGTATTTT.

This clonotype was found many times. The chain is built from TRBV6-1 and TRBJ1-2, with TRBD1 as a possible D gene (5 bases). The CDR3 runs 11 residues. V dropped 8 bases and J dropped 4 bases, with 8 bases sitting between them. Germline-derived CDR1 and CDR2 are MNHNS and SASEGT. Here the CDR3 reads CASRDFYGYTF. The CDR3 nucleotides are TGTGCCAGCCGGGACTTCTATGGCTACACCTTC.

The chain is built from TRBV12-3 or TRBV12-4 and TRBJ2-6, with D unclear. The CDR3 covers 15 residues. Trimming stripped 1 base from V and 2 bases from J, with 6 bases between. The CDR3 sequence: CASSLGVAGANVLTF. In DNA, the CDR3 is TGTGCCAGCAGTTTAGGGGTTGCTGGGGCCAACGTCCTGACTTTC.

This clonotype was seen a handful of times. This chain connects TRBV2 to TRBJ2-5; 10 bases line up with TRBD2. With 1 base clipped from V and 4 bases from J, the junction kept 3 bases outside the gene matches. Germline V gene sequence: CDR1 SNHLY, CDR2 FYNNEI. The CDR3 has 15 residues. CDR3 coding DNA: TGTGCCAGCAGTGAAGAAAGCGGGGGGGCAGAGACCCAGTACTTC. Translated: CASSEESGGAETQYF. The whole variable domain, remainder taken from reference TRBV2 and TRBJ2-5, is EPEVTQTPSHQVTQMGQEVILRCVPISNHLYFYWYRQILGQKVEFLVSFYNNEISEKSEIFDDQFSVERPDGSNFTLKIRSTKLEDSAMYFCASSEESGGAETQYFGPGTRLLVL.

This clonotype was counted many times. This chain uses TRBV27 with TRBJ1-5; D might be TRBD1 (5 bases). The germline gives CDR1 MNHEY, CDR2 SMNVEV (reference sequence). CDR3 length equals 15 residues. V lost 5 bases to trimming and J lost 2 bases, with 13 bases between them. Written as DNA, the CDR3 is TGTGCCAGCAGTCCCCGTGGGGACCGCAATCAGCCCCAGCATTTT. This encodes CASSPRGDRNQPQHF.

The rearrangement links TRBV6-6 to TRBJ2-1, with a possible D match to TRBD1 (5 bases). V lost 4 bases and J lost 3, with 19 bases in between. The CDR3 contains 17 residues. Per germline, CDR1 MNHNY and CDR2 SVGAGI (reference sequence). CDR3 coding DNA: TGTGCCAGCAGTTTCCGACAGATCCTCCTATACTACAATGAGCAGTTCTTC. Its protein product is CASSFRQILLYYNEQFF.

The chain has TRBV2 and TRBJ2-5, with D possibly TRBD1 on 5 matching bases. The CDR3 extends over 15 amino acids. Germline loops: CDR1 SNHLY, CDR2 FYNNEI. V was cut by 7 bases and J by 0 bases, with 15 bases left in between. CDR3 loop: CASTPRVGDQETQYF. DNA for the CDR3: TGTGCCAGCACCCCCCGTGTAGGGGACCAAGAGACCCAGTACTTC.

The gene calls are TRBV7-6 and TRBJ2-7, with 12 nucleotides matching TRBD2. The germline gives CDR1 SGHVS, CDR2 FNYEAQ. The junction had 8 bases not matched to a gene; V was cut back by 1 base and J by 7 bases. This CDR3 contains 16 residues. The CDR3 nucleotides are TGTGCCAGCAGCTTAGAGACTAGCGGGGGATCCGGGGAGCAGTACTTC. Protein: CASSLETSGGSGEQYF.

A few counts support this clonotype. A single base separates this from a much larger clone, so it may be a read error. The gene calls are TRBV7-6 and TRBJ2-1; no definite D call. V shed 2 bases and J shed 4 bases, with 6 bases lying between them. The CDR3 has 13 amino acids. CDR1 SGHVS and CDR2 FNYEAQ come from the germline V gene. CDR3 nucleotides: TGTGCCAGCAGCTTAAGACTTTACAATGAGCAGTTCTTC. Amino acids: CASSLRLYNEQFF.

The V and J genes are TRBV29-1 and TRBJ2-2; possibly TRBD1 for D (5 bases). The V end was cut by 0 bases, the J end by 3 bases, with 14 bases between. This CDR3 is built from 16 residues. Germline V gene data show CDR1 as SQVTM and CDR2 as ANQGSEA. The CDR3 here is CSVEDPQGLHTGELFF. The DNA for the CDR3 is TGCAGCGTTGAAGATCCGCAGGGCTTGCACACCGGGGAGCTGTTTTTT.

This clonotype occurred a few times. The rearrangement links TRBV7-9 to TRBJ1-2; weak D call: TRBD1 (5 bases). Trimming removed 5 bases from V and 9 bases from J, with 16 bases in between. The length of the CDR3 is 13 residues. CDR1 and CDR2 from the germline V gene are SEHNR and FQNEAQ (reference sequence). The CDR3 here is CASSTGTDSSYTF. CDR3 bases: TGTGCCAGCAGCACCGGGACGGATTCAAGCTACACCTTC.

This clonotype was counted only a few times. V usage is TRBV14 and J usage is TRBJ2-1; D remains unclear. This CDR3 region has 13 residues. Looked up from germline, CDR1 is SGHDN and CDR2 is FVKESK. V lost 3 bases to trimming and J lost 0 bases, with 3 bases between them. In nucleotides, the CDR3 is TGTGCCAGCAGCCAGTACTCCTACAATGAGCAGTTCTTC. Its translation: CASSQYSYNEQFF.

This clonotype was detected only a few times. The chain uses TRBV19 and TRBJ1-6, with D perhaps matching TRBD1 (5 bases). The CDR3 extends over 16 amino acids. Germline CDR1 reads LNHDA; CDR2 reads SQIVND (reference sequence). Trimming took 5 bases from V and 6 from J, leaving 17 bases between them. DNA for the CDR3: TGTGCCAGTAGTCCCCCCCCGGGACGGATTAATTCACCCCTCCACTTT. Translated, it gives CASSPPPGRINSPLHF.

The rearrangement links TRBV3-1 to TRBJ2-7; the D gene is possibly TRBD1 (5 bases). The CDR3 extends over 14 amino acids. V was cut by 4 bases and J by 4 bases, with 14 bases left in between. Per germline, CDR1 LGHDT and CDR2 YNNKEL (reference sequence). The DNA of the CDR3 is TGTGCCAGCAGCCCCCGGACAAGGCCTTACGAGCAGTACTTC. This translates into CASSPRTRPYEQYF.

The chain combines TRBV29-1 with TRBJ1-5; tentative D call: TRBD1 (5 bases). This CDR3 region has 14 residues. CDR1 is SQVTM and CDR2 is ANQGSEA in the germline V gene. V shed 3 bases and J shed 3 bases, with 12 bases lying between them. The CDR3 DNA sequence: TGCAGCGTTGATACCCCAGGGAACAATCAGCCCCAGCATTTT. Protein sequence: CSVDTPGNNQPQHF.

This clonotype was observed a handful of times. CDR3 region: CASGGGPGYNEQFF. CDR3 nucleotide sequence: TGTGCCTCCGGGGGGGGCCCTGGGTACAATGAGCAGTTCTTC. The chain joins TRBV7-2 to TRBJ2-1, with 8 bases that match TRBD2. CDR1 is SGHTA, CDR2 FQGNSA, per germline. V shed 11 bases and J 4 bases; nucleotides not matched to a gene: 10. The CDR3 is 14 residues long.

This clonotype was picked up a small number of times. The J gene is TRBJ2-2, the V gene TRBV5-6, with D uncertain. CDR3 length equals 15 residues. The ends were cut back, 4 bases at V and 3 bases at J, with 13 bases in the middle. The germline V gene has CDR1 SGHDT and CDR2 YYEEEE. CDR3 DNA sequence: TGTGCCAGCAGCCCCCTCCAATCGGACACCGGGGAGCTGTTTTTT. It codes for CASSPLQSDTGELFF.

The chain recombines TRBV27 with TRBJ1-6, with D maybe TRBD1 (5 bases). CDR1 MNHEY and CDR2 SMNVEV come from the germline V gene (reference sequence). V was shortened by 6 bases and J by 9 bases, with 15 bases between the two germline ends. This CDR3 comprises 14 residues. As DNA, the CDR3 is TGTGCCAGCAGCCCAGGGTTGTCCGGTTCACCCCTCCACTTT. Protein product: CASSPGLSGSPLHF.

On this clonotype: Being one base from a much bigger clone, this may be a read error. The genes are TRBV7-6 and TRBJ1-1; D unresolved. This CDR3 has 14 residues. CDR1 is SGHVS, CDR2 FNYEAQ, per germline. CDR3 amino acids: CASSKGRSNTETFF. CDR3 coding DNA: TGTGCCAGCTCAAAAGGAAGATCGAACACTGAAACTTTCTTT.

The V and J genes are TRBV5-4 and TRBJ1-1; TRBD1 might be the D (5 bases). Germline loops: CDR1 SGHNT, CDR2 YYREEE (reference sequence). This CDR3 has 16 amino acids. Between the trimmed V and J ends, which lost 0 bases and 0 bases, there was a span of 12 bases. CDR3 loop: CASSLARQGMNTEAFF. CDR3 DNA sequence: TGTGCCAGCAGCTTGGCTCGGCAGGGCATGAACACTGAAGCTTTCTTT. The full variable domain, in which reference TRBV5-4 and TRBJ1-1 provide the parts outside the CDR3, is ETGVTQSPTHLIKTRGQQVTLRCSSQSGHNTVSWYQQALGQGPQFIFQYYREEENGRGNFPPRFSGLQFPNYSSELNVNALELDDSALYLCASSLARQGMNTEAFFGQGTRLTVV.

The rearrangement links TRBV11-3 to TRBJ2-7; D remains ambiguous. The CDR3 has 14 residues. V was cut by 0 bases and J by 3 bases, with 9 bases left in between. Germline lookup yields CDR1 SGHNT and CDR2 YENEEA. This chain's CDR3 is CASSLDYRSYEQYF. In nucleotides, the CDR3 is TGTGCCAGCAGCTTAGATTACCGGAGCTACGAGCAGTACTTC.

This clonotype came up a few times. One end of the junction fails to match germline, which may point to a read error. J is TRBJ2-1 and V is TRBV12-5; D gene uncertain. Germline CDR1 is LGHNT and CDR2 is FRNRAP. CDR3 size: 9 residues. DNA for the CDR3: TGTGCTAGTGGTTTGGTTACAGTGTTC. Amino acids: CASGLVTVF.

There are a few counts of this clonotype. The rearrangement links TRBV6-5 to TRBJ1-1; D unresolved. Germline CDR1 is MNHEY and CDR2 is SVGAGI. CDR3 size: 15 residues. V lost 6 bases and J lost 0, with 14 bases in between. CDR3 loop: CASRLGNSMNTEAFF. DNA for the CDR3: TGTGCCAGCAGGCTGGGGAACAGTATGAACACTGAAGCTTTCTTT.

On this clonotype: A read error may account for a junction end that differs from germline. The chain links TRBV4-2 to TRBJ2-3; D might be TRBD1 or TRBD2, each matching 7 bases. CDR1 LGHNA and CDR2 YNFKEQ come from the germline V gene. CDR3 length equals 15 residues. The chain's CDR3 is CANSSQGGGTDTQYF. CDR3 nucleotides: TGTGCCAACAGCAGTCAGGGGGGGGGCACAGATACGCAGTATTTT.